This is a list of T cell receptor beta chains from one sample in a study of breast tumors, draining lymph nodes, adjacent tissues. MiXCR, applied by TCRdb to the multiplex PCR reads, yields one record per CDR3 protein. The sample lists about 100,000 distinct CDR3 sequences; 21% were seen once. The sample taken for sequencing was axillary lymph node tissue. Receptors were obtained from a female donor with breast cancer. Some clones in this sample may be carry-over from other donors' samples. Each CDR3 is given with its conserved first and last residue. Each record gives: CDR3 protein, CDR3 DNA, J gene, V gene, clone size, D gene. The D gene is left open where the match is weak. Clone size appears in some rows only: once, few, many, or a class for an expanded clone.

CDR3aa: CASSGRGQGDTGELFF
CDR3nt: TGTGCCAGCAGTGGAAGGGGACAGGGGGACACCGGGGAGCTGTTTTTT
j_gene: TRBJ2-2
v_gene: TRBV6-1
abundance: -
d_gene: TRBD1

CDR3aa: CASSRYRGAQETQYF
CDR3nt: TGTGCCAGTAGTAGATATCGGGGGGCCCAAGAGACCCAGTACTTC
j_gene: TRBJ2-5
v_gene: TRBV19
abundance: many
d_gene: -

CDR3aa: CASRDFGKGEQFF
CDR3nt: TGCGCCAGCAGGGATTTTGGTAAGGGTGAGCAGTTCTTC
j_gene: TRBJ2-1
v_gene: TRBV5-1
abundance: many
d_gene: -

CDR3aa: CASSFRGSPYNEQFF
CDR3nt: TGTGCCAGCAGCTTTAGGGGGAGTCCCTACAATGAGCAGTTCTTC
j_gene: TRBJ2-1
v_gene: TRBV7-3
abundance: many
d_gene: -

CDR3aa: CASSLHNTGELFF
CDR3nt: TGTGCCAGCAGCTTACATAACACCGGGGAGCTGTTTTTT
j_gene: TRBJ2-2
v_gene: TRBV13
abundance: -
d_gene: -

CDR3aa: CASSYPLWGPGYGYTF
CDR3nt: TGTGCCAGCAGTTACCCGTTGTGGGGGCCAGGTTATGGCTACACCTTC
j_gene: TRBJ1-2
v_gene: TRBV6-6
abundance: many
d_gene: -

CDR3aa: CASSQGQIEKLFF
CDR3nt: TGTGCCAGCAGCCAAGGGCAGATTGAAAAACTGTTTTTT
j_gene: TRBJ1-4
v_gene: TRBV3-1
abundance: many
d_gene: -

CDR3aa: CASSTTGGPGYTF
CDR3nt: TGTGCCAGCAGCACCACCGGGGGGCCTGGCTACACCTTC
j_gene: TRBJ1-2
v_gene: TRBV7-9
abundance: many
d_gene: -

CDR3aa: CASSSGLGVETQYF
CDR3nt: TGTGCCAGCAGCTCAGGACTAGGGGTGGAGACCCAGTACTTC
j_gene: TRBJ2-5
v_gene: TRBV28
abundance: few
d_gene: TRBD2

CDR3aa: CASTSGQAITGELFF
CDR3nt: TGTGCCAGTACCTCCGGACAGGCAATTACCGGGGAGCTGTTTTTT
j_gene: TRBJ2-2
v_gene: TRBV19
abundance: -
d_gene: TRBD1

CDR3aa: CASSPPGEQYF
CDR3nt: TGTGCCAGCAGTCCCCCCGGGGAGCAGTACTTC
j_gene: TRBJ2-7
v_gene: TRBV6-6
abundance: many
d_gene: -

CDR3aa: CASSPEAYEQYF
CDR3nt: TGTGCCAGCAGCCCGGAGGCCTACGAGCAGTACTTC
j_gene: TRBJ2-7
v_gene: TRBV11-1
abundance: many
d_gene: -

CDR3aa: CASSVELARTDTQYF
CDR3nt: TGTGCCAGCAGTGTAGAACTAGCGAGAACAGATACGCAGTATTTT
j_gene: TRBJ2-3
v_gene: TRBV6-1
abundance: -
d_gene: TRBD2

CDR3aa: CASSLVRNGETQYF
CDR3nt: TGTGCCAGCAGCTTAGTCAGGAACGGGGAGACCCAGTACTTC
j_gene: TRBJ2-5
v_gene: TRBV11-2
abundance: many
d_gene: -

CDR3aa: CASSLDPGSTEAFF
CDR3nt: TGTGCCAGCAGCTTAGATCCGGGATCAACTGAAGCTTTCTTT
j_gene: TRBJ1-1
v_gene: TRBV11-2
abundance: -
d_gene: -

CDR3aa: CASSLVAGGPSDYEQYF
CDR3nt: TGTGCCAGCAGCTTAGTTGCAGGGGGGCCATCAGACTACGAGCAGTACTTC
j_gene: TRBJ2-7
v_gene: TRBV7-9
abundance: many
d_gene: -

CDR3aa: CASSSGQRTTNEKLFF
CDR3nt: TGTGCCAGCAGCTCGGGACAGAGAACAACTAATGAAAAACTGTTTTTT
j_gene: TRBJ1-4
v_gene: TRBV7-9
abundance: -
d_gene: TRBD1

CDR3aa: CASSSPRGRLGGTDTRYF
CDR3nt: TGTGCCAGCAGTTCCCCCCGCGGACGATTGGGGGGCACAGATACGCGGTATTTT
j_gene: TRBJ2-3
v_gene: TRBV6-5
abundance: -
d_gene: -

CDR3aa: CASSQDLVWQGHRETQYF
CDR3nt: TGTGCCAGCAGCCAAGATTTAGTCTGGCAGGGCCACCGAGAGACCCAGTACTTC
j_gene: TRBJ2-5
v_gene: TRBV3-1
abundance: many
d_gene: -

CDR3aa: CASGDPNEKLFF
CDR3nt: TGTGCCAGCGGGGACCCGAATGAAAAACTGTTTTTT
j_gene: TRBJ1-4
v_gene: TRBV6-1
abundance: few
d_gene: -

CDR3aa: CASSSQGAGNTIYF
CDR3nt: TGTGCCAGCAGCTCACAGGGGGCTGGAAACACCATATATTTT
j_gene: TRBJ1-3
v_gene: TRBV5-1
abundance: many
d_gene: TRBD1

CDR3aa: CASSLTWTPAAQETQYF
CDR3nt: TGTGCCAGCAGCCTAACTTGGACCCCCGCCGCCCAAGAGACCCAGTACTTC
j_gene: TRBJ2-5
v_gene: TRBV11-2
abundance: many
d_gene: -

CDR3aa: CASSLDHQDSIGYTF
CDR3nt: TGCGCCAGCAGCTTGGATCATCAGGACAGTATCGGCTACACCTTC
j_gene: TRBJ1-2
v_gene: TRBV5-1
abundance: many
d_gene: -

CDR3aa: CAWGANYGYTF
CDR3nt: TGTGCCTGGGGAGCTAACTATGGCTACACCTTC
j_gene: TRBJ1-2
v_gene: TRBV30
abundance: many
d_gene: -

CDR3aa: CAWSGGTGSYEQYF
CDR3nt: TGTGCCTGGAGTGGAGGGACAGGGTCCTACGAGCAGTACTTC
j_gene: TRBJ2-7
v_gene: TRBV30
abundance: many
d_gene: TRBD1